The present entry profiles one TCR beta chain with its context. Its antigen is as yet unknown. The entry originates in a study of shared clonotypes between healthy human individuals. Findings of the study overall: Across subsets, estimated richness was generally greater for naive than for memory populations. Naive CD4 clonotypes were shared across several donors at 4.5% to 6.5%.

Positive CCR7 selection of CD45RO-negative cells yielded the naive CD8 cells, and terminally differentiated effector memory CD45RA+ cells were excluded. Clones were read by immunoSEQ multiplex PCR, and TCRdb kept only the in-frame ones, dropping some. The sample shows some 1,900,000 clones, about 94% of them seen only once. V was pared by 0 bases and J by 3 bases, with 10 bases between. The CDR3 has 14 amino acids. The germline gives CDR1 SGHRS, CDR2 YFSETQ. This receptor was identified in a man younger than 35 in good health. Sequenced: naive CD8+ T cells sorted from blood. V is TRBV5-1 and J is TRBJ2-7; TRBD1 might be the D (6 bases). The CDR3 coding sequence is TGCGCCAGCAGCTTGGGGGACACAGACTACGAGCAGTACTTC. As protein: CASSLGDTDYEQYF.